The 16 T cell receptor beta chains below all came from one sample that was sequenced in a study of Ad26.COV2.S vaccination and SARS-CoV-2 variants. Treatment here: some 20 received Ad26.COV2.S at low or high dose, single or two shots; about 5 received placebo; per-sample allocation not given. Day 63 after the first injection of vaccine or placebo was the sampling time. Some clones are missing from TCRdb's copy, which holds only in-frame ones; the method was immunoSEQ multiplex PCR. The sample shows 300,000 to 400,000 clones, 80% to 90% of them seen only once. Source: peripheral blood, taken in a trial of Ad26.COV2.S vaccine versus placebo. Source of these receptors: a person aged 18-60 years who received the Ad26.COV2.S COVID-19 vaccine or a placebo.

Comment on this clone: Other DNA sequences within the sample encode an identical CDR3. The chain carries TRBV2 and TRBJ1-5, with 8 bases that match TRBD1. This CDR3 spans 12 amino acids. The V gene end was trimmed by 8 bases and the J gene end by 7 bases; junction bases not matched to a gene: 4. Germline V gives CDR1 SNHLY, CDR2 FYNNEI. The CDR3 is CASAGGEQPQHF. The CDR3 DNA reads TGTGCCAGCGCAGGGGGCGAGCAGCCCCAGCATTTT. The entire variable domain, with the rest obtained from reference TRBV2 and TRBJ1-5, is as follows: EPEVTQTPSHQVTQMGQEVILRCVPISNHLYFYWYRQILGQKVEFLVSFYNNEISEKSEIFDDQFSVERPDGSNFTLKIRSTKLEDSAMYFCASAGGEQPQHFGDGTRLSIL.

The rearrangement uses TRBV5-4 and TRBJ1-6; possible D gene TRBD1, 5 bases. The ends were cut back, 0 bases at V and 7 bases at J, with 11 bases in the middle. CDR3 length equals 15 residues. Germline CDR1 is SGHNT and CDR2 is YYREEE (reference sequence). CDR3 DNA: TGTGCCAGCAGCTTGGCCGTCGAGGGGAATTCACCCCTCCACTTT. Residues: CASSLAVEGNSPLHF.

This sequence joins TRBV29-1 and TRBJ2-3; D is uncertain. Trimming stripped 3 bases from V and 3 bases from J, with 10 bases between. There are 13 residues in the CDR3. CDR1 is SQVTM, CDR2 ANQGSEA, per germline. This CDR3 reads CSVEGSATDTQYF. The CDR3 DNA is TGCAGCGTTGAGGGCAGCGCAACAGATACGCAGTATTTT.

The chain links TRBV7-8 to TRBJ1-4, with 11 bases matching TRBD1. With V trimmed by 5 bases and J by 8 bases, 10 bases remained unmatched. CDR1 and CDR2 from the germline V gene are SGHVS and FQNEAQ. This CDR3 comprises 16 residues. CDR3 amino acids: CASSTRDRGMIEKLFF. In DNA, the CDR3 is TGTGCCAGCAGCACCCGGGACAGGGGGATGATAGAAAAACTGTTTTTT.

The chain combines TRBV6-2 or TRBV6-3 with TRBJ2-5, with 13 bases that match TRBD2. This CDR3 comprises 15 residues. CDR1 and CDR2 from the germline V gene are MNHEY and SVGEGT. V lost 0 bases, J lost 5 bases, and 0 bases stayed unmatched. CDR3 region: CASSYSTSGGETQYF. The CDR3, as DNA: TGTGCCAGCAGTTACTCGACTAGCGGGGGGGAGACCCAGTACTTC.

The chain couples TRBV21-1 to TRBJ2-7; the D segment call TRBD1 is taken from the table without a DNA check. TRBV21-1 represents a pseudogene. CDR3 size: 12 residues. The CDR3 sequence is CASSVHRHEQYF. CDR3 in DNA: TGTGCCAGCAGCGTACACAGGCACGAGCAGTACTTC.

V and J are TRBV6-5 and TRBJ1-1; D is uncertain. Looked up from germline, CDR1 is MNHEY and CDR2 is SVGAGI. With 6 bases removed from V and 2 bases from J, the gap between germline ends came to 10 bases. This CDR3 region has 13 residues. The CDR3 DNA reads TGTGCCAGCAGAGAGTCAGATAACACTGAAGCTTTCTTT. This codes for CASRESDNTEAFF.

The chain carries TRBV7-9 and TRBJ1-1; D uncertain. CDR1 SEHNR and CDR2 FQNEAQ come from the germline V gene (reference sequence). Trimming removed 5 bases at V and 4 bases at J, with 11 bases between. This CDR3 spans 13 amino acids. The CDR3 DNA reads TGTGCCAGCAGCCCATCCCTAGGCACTGAAGCTTTCTTT. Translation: CASSPSLGTEAFF.

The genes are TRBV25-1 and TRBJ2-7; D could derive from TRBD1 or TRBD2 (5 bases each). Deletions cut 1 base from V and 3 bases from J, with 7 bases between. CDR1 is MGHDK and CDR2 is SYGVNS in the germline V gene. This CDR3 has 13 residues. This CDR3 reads CASSELGVYEQYF. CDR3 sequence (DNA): TGTGCCAGCAGTGAATTGGGGGTCTACGAGCAGTACTTC.

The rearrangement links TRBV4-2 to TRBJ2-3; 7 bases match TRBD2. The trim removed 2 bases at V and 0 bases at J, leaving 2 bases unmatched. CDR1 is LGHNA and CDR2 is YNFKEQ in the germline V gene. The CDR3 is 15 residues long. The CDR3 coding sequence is TGTGCCAGCAGCCAAAGGGACTATAGCACAGATACGCAGTATTTT. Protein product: CASSQRDYSTDTQYF.

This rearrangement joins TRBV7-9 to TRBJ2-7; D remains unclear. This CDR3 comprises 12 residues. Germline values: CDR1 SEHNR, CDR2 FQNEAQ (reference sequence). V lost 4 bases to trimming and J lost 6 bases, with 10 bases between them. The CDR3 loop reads CASSSTGPEQYF. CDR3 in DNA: TGTGCCAGCAGCTCAACGGGCCCCGAGCAGTACTTC. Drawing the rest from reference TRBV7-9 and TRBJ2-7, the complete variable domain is DTGVSQNPRHKITKRGQNVTFRCDPISEHNRLYWYRQTLGQGPEFLTYFQNEAQLEKSRLLSDRFSAERPKGSFSTLEIQRTEQGDSAMYLCASSSTGPEQYFGPGTRLTVT.

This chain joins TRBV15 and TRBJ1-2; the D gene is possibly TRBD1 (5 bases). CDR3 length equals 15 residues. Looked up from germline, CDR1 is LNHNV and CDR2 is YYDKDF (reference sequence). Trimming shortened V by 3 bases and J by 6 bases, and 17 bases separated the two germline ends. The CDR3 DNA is TGTGCCACCAGCAGGCGCCGGGGGGGTACAAATGGCTACACCTTC. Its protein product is CATSRRRGGTNGYTF.

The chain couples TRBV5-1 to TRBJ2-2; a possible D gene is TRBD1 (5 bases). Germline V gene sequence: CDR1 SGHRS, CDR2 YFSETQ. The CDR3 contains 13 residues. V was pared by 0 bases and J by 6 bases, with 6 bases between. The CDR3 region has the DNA TGCGCCAGCAGCTTGGGGGGCCCCGGGGAGCTGTTTTTT. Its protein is CASSLGGPGELFF.

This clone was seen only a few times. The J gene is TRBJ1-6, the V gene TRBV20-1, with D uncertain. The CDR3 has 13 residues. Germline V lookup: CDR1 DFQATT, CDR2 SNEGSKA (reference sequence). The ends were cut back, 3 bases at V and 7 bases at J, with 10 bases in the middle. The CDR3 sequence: CSASAGLNSPLHF. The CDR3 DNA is TGCAGTGCTAGTGCGGGCCTCAATTCACCCCTCCACTTT.

CDR3 DNA sequence: TGTGCCAGCTCCCTGACAGGTCCGAGCTCCTACGAGCAGTACTTC. It yields the protein CASSLTGPSSYEQYF. The V gene is TRBV18, the J gene TRBJ2-7, with D perhaps matching TRBD1 (6 bases). V was clipped by 6 bases and J by 0 bases, with 15 bases between them. Germline-derived CDR1 and CDR2 are KGHSH and LQKENI. CDR3 length: 15 residues.

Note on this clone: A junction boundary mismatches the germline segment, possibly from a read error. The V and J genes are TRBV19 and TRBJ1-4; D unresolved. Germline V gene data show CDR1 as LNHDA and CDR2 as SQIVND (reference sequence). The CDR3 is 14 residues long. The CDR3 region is CTSSSSGRSEKLFF. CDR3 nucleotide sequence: TGTACCAGTAGCTCGTCTGGGCGGAGTGAAAAACTGTTTTTT.